A single sample gave rise to the 4 T cell receptor beta chains below, sequenced in a study of blood T cells in healthy people across ages. PCR was performed a second time for about 7 to 12 cycles using a sample-barcoded 5' primer and a J-beta primer mix. A single record per CDR3 protein comes from TCRdb applying MiXCR to the 5' RACE reads. The sample includes 950,000 to 1,200,000 distinct CDR3 sequences, roughly two fifths of them seen just once. Material: blood. Receptor source: a man aged 18 to 30 in good health.

This clonotype came up a few times. This rearrangement joins TRBV5-1 to TRBJ2-5, with a tentative D call TRBD2 (6 bases). Deletions cut 4 bases from V and 4 bases from J, with 11 bases between. The germline CDR1 and CDR2 sequences are SGHRS and YFSETQ. CDR3 length equals 13 residues. CDR3 loop: CASSPEGIETQYF. DNA of the CDR3: TGCGCCAGCAGCCCGGAGGGGATAGAGACCCAGTACTTC.

This chain connects TRBV10-3 to TRBJ2-2; the D is unclear. V lost 11 bases and J 7 bases, leaving 14 bases between the germline ends. Germline CDR1 is ENHRY and CDR2 is SYGVKD. The CDR3 runs to 12 residues. The CDR3 DNA sequence: TGTGCCGCCGCGACGGTCATCGGGGAGCTGTTTTTT. As protein: CAAATVIGELFF.

The rearrangement joins TRBV12-3 or TRBV12-4 to TRBJ1-4; a possible D gene is TRBD1 (6 bases). This CDR3 contains 14 residues. The germline V and J ends were trimmed by 6 bases and 0 bases, with 8 bases remaining between them. CDR3 DNA: TGTGCCAGCAGCAACAGGGCAACTAATGAAAAACTGTTTTTT. Translating it yields CASSNRATNEKLFF.

In its sample, this clonotype was seen many times. V is TRBV25-1 and J is TRBJ1-1; possibly TRBD1 for D (5 bases). Trimming took 4 bases from V and 0 from J, leaving 18 bases between them. Germline CDR1 is MGHDK and CDR2 is SYGVNS. The CDR3 sequence is 17 residues long. Here the CDR3 DNA reads TGTGCCAGCAGTGCCAACACCCTGACAGACATGAACACTGAAGCTTTCTTT. It yields the protein CASSANTLTDMNTEAFF.